Listed below are T cell receptor beta chains from one sample, sequenced in a study of post-analysis software for immune sequencing data. TCRdb analysed the PCR reads with MiXCR anew, one entry per CDR3 protein. The sample lists roughly 800,000 distinct CDR3 sequences; 35% to 55% were seen once. Material: blood. The receptors stem from a girl between 10 and 17 years old with multiple sclerosis. Each CDR3 is given without its conserved first and last residue. Fields, in order: CDR3 protein, clone size, V gene. Some rows have no size entry. The others give once, few or many, or a class for an expanded clone.

cdr3_aa: ASRSRVAIAQIAKNIQY; clone_size: -; v_call: TRBV6-1
cdr3_aa: ASSVAGTGGESNYGYT; clone_size: few; v_call: TRBV9
cdr3_aa: ASSYSGLAGETQY; clone_size: -; v_call: TRBV6-2/TRBV6-3
cdr3_aa: ASSLTGQVSNEQF; clone_size: -; v_call: TRBV14
cdr3_aa: SVPAGGPYTGELF; clone_size: -; v_call: TRBV20-1
cdr3_aa: ASSQDFQGFSYEQY; clone_size: once; v_call: TRBV3-1
cdr3_aa: SVDSQLYGYT; clone_size: -; v_call: TRBV29-1
cdr3_aa: AISTALAGENNEQF; clone_size: once; v_call: TRBV10-3
cdr3_aa: ASSLAPSGNTEAF; clone_size: few; v_call: TRBV5-1
cdr3_aa: ASSLRGLGLNEQY; clone_size: -; v_call: TRBV6-2/TRBV6-3
cdr3_aa: ASSQARYNEQF; clone_size: -; v_call: TRBV4-3
cdr3_aa: ATSDWTGDGYT; clone_size: -; v_call: TRBV24-1
cdr3_aa: ASNLVTGGGYT; clone_size: -; v_call: TRBV7-2
cdr3_aa: ATSSGGHSSYNEQF; clone_size: -; v_call: TRBV15
cdr3_aa: ASTRDREEF; clone_size: few; v_call: TRBV12-3/TRBV12-4
cdr3_aa: ATSRDRLAASYNEQF; clone_size: -; v_call: TRBV15
cdr3_aa: ASSSPGLQYNEQF; clone_size: once; v_call: TRBV27
cdr3_aa: ASSSGVPYEQY; clone_size: few; v_call: TRBV6-2/TRBV6-3
cdr3_aa: ASSPPGRGLEQY; clone_size: few; v_call: TRBV12-3/TRBV12-4
cdr3_aa: ASSVDARAAGEQY; clone_size: once; v_call: TRBV9
cdr3_aa: ASGYQQGYYGYT; clone_size: few; v_call: TRBV7-2
cdr3_aa: ASSPKSDNEQF; clone_size: few; v_call: TRBV7-9
cdr3_aa: ASRLGGMGETQY; clone_size: -; v_call: TRBV7-2
cdr3_aa: ASSYSPSGSSYNEQF; clone_size: -; v_call: TRBV6-5
cdr3_aa: ASSLGDPPSGSSGANVLT; clone_size: -; v_call: TRBV13
cdr3_aa: ASSYSSGAPYNEQF; clone_size: -; v_call: TRBV6-5
cdr3_aa: ASSVSAGRAQETQY; clone_size: -; v_call: TRBV9
cdr3_aa: ASSLSTSVRYNEQF; clone_size: few; v_call: TRBV7-2
cdr3_aa: ASSQDPQGSDGYT; clone_size: few; v_call: TRBV3-1
cdr3_aa: ASSPADRAYEQY; clone_size: -; v_call: TRBV12-3/TRBV12-4
cdr3_aa: ASSLLRPTGDTQY; clone_size: -; v_call: TRBV28
cdr3_aa: ASSHTRLVWDNEQF; clone_size: -; v_call: TRBV6-6
cdr3_aa: ASSLVEDTQY; clone_size: few; v_call: TRBV3-1
cdr3_aa: ASSVSLTAQSSGANVLT; clone_size: -; v_call: TRBV9
cdr3_aa: ASSEAAPYNEQF; clone_size: -; v_call: TRBV25-1
cdr3_aa: ASSALTSGSSEQY; clone_size: few; v_call: TRBV7-2
cdr3_aa: ASRPPGAPGYEQY; clone_size: few; v_call: TRBV12-3/TRBV12-4